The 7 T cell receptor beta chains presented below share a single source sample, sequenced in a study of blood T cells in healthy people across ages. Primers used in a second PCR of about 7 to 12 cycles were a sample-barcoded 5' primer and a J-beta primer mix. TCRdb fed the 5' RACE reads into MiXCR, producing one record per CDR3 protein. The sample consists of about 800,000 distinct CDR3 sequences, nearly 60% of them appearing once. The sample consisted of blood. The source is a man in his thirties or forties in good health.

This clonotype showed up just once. The CDR3 DNA reads as TGTGCCAGCAGCTTGGAGGGGCGGAGGGAGACCCAGTACTTC. It codes for CASSLEGRRETQYF. The J gene is TRBJ2-5, the V gene TRBV5-6; D could derive from TRBD1 or TRBD2 (5 bases each). Germline-derived CDR1 and CDR2 are SGHDT and YYEEEE. The CDR3 consists of 14 residues. V was pared by 0 bases and J by 5 bases, with 11 bases between.

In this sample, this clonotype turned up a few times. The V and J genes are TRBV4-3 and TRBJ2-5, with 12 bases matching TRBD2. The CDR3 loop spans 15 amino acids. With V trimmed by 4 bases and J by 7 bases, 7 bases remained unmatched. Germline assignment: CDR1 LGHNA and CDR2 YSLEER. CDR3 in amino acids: CASSPRLAGAGTQYF. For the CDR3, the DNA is TGCGCCAGCAGCCCAAGACTAGCGGGGGCAGGGACCCAGTACTTC.

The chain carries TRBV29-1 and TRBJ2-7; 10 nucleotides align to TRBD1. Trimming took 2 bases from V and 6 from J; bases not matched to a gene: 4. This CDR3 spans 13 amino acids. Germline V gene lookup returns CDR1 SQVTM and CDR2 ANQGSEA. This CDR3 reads CSVEKDRGSEQYF. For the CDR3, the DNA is TGCAGCGTTGAAAAGGACAGGGGGTCCGAGCAGTACTTC.

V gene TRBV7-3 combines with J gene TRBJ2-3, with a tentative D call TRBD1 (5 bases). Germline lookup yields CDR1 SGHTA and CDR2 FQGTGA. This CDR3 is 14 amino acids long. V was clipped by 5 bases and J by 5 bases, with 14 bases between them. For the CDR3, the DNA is TGTGCCAGCAGCACACAGGAATTCAGAGATACGCAGTATTTT. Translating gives CASSTQEFRDTQYF.

CDR3 sequence: CASSLSGPSSGSADTQYF. For the CDR3, the DNA is TGTGCCAGCAGCTTAAGTGGCCCCTCTAGCGGGAGCGCAGATACGCAGTATTTT. V usage is TRBV7-2 and J usage is TRBJ2-3, with 10 positions matching TRBD2. With V trimmed by 2 bases and J by 4 bases, 12 bases remained unmatched. Germline-derived CDR1 and CDR2 are SGHTA and FQGNSA. The CDR3 runs to 18 residues.

The CDR3 here is CASSPSSGSTDTQYF. Written as DNA, the CDR3 is TGTGCCAGCAGTCCCAGCAGCGGGAGCACAGATACGCAGTATTTT. The V gene is TRBV6-5, the J gene TRBJ2-3; D is perhaps TRBD2 (6 bases). V dropped 5 bases and J dropped 0 bases, with 12 bases sitting between them. The germline V gene has CDR1 MNHEY and CDR2 SVGAGI. This CDR3 region has 15 residues.

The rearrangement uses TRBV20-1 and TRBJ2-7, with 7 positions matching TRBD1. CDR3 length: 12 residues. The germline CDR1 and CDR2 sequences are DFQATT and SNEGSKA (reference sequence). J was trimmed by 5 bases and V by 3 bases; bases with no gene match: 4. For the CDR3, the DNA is TGCAGTGCTAGGCAGGGGGATAACGAGCAGTACTTC. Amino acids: CSARQGDNEQYF.